The 15 T cell receptor beta chains below were found in one sample sequenced in a study of technical replicates of blood from a handful of donors. The method was immunoSEQ multiplex PCR; TCRdb's version includes in-frame clones alone and lacks a portion of them. This sample yields around 50,000 clones, of which roughly 94% are seen a single time; approximately 0.22% belongs to the top ten. The sequencing sample was made of T cells isolated from PBMCs. The receptor set was obtained from a human donor in good health.

V is TRBV5-6 and J is TRBJ2-5; D possibly corresponds to TRBD2 (6 bases). This CDR3 is built from 16 residues. V was trimmed by 4 bases and J by 1 base, leaving 17 bases between them. CDR1 is SGHDT and CDR2 is YYEEEE in the germline V gene. The CDR3 is CASSTTVSSGQETQYF. The CDR3 region has the DNA TGTGCCAGCAGCACCACCGTTAGTAGCGGCCAAGAGACCCAGTACTTC.

The CDR3: CASRTSGDRELFF. CDR3 sequence (DNA): TGTGCCAGCAGGACTAGCGGGGATCGGGAGCTGTTTTTT. The V and J genes are TRBV28 and TRBJ2-2, with 11 nucleotides matching TRBD2. V gave up 6 bases and J gave up 9 bases; unmatched junction bases: 3. This CDR3 is 13 amino acids long. Germline CDR1 reads MDHEN; CDR2 reads SYDVKM.

The chain has TRBV9 and TRBJ2-7, with D perhaps TRBD2 (7 bases). The V gene's germline CDR1 is SGDLS and CDR2 YYNGEE. The CDR3 extends over 13 amino acids. V was shortened by 1 base and J by 5 bases, with 10 bases between the two germline ends. In DNA, the CDR3 is TGTGCCAGCAGCGTACGGGGGGCGGACGAGCAGTACTTC. It yields the protein CASSVRGADEQYF.

The rearrangement links TRBV15 to TRBJ2-2, with D possibly matching TRBD1 (5 bases). This CDR3 is built from 16 residues. V was shortened by 0 bases and J by 1 base, with 9 bases between the two germline ends. Germline values: CDR1 LNHNV, CDR2 YYDKDF (reference sequence). The CDR3 nucleotides are TGTGCCACCAGCAGAGATTACAGGAAGAACACCGGGGAGCTGTTTTTT. This encodes CATSRDYRKNTGELFF.

The rearrangement uses TRBV10-1 and TRBJ2-1; 8 nucleotides match TRBD1. The V gene's germline CDR1 is WNHNN and CDR2 SYGVQD (reference sequence). The CDR3 is made up of 15 amino acids. Germline trimming cut 2 bases from V and 12 bases from J; bases unmatched to any gene: 12. This CDR3 reads CASSEADREPPTQFF. The CDR3 nucleotides are TGCGCCAGCAGTGAGGCGGACAGGGAGCCCCCCACGCAGTTCTTC.

The J gene is TRBJ2-3, the V gene TRBV5-1; D is ambiguous. The CDR3 contains 15 residues. The germline V and J ends were trimmed by 2 bases and 1 base, with 11 bases remaining between them. CDR1 and CDR2 (germline): SGHRS, YFSETQ. The CDR3 nucleotides read TGCGCCAGCAGCTTCCCAGAAAACCGCACAGATACGCAGTATTTT. This translates into CASSFPENRTDTQYF.

The CDR3 is CASSYRTGGTEAFF. Written as DNA, the CDR3 is TGTGCCAGCAGTTATCGGACAGGGGGGACTGAAGCTTTCTTT. This chain uses TRBV6-5 with TRBJ1-1; 10 bases fit TRBD1. The length of the CDR3 is 14 residues. Germline V CDR1 and CDR2: MNHEY, SVGAGI. V shed 3 bases and J 5 bases; nucleotides not matched to a gene: 3.

The chain recombines TRBV5-1 with TRBJ2-7; possible D gene TRBD2, 5 bases. The CDR3 has 12 residues. Germline V gene sequence: CDR1 SGHRS, CDR2 YFSETQ. The V gene lost 4 bases and the J gene lost 5 bases, with 10 bases spanning the gap. This chain's CDR3 is CASSLSGNEQYF. The DNA for the CDR3 is TGCGCCAGCAGCCTGTCGGGGAACGAGCAGTACTTC.

This clone was counted once. This chain joins TRBV28 and TRBJ2-3; 7 bases align to TRBD1. Germline V gene lookup returns CDR1 MDHEN and CDR2 SYDVKM. The trim removed 2 bases at V and 6 bases at J, leaving 5 bases unmatched. This CDR3 region has 14 residues. In nucleotides, the CDR3 is TGTGCCAGCAGTTTAAGACAGGGAACCGATACGCAGTATTTT. Translated, it gives CASSLRQGTDTQYF.

V gene TRBV28 combines with J gene TRBJ1-1; D may be TRBD1 (5 bases). Between the trimmed V and J ends, which lost 6 bases and 3 bases, there was a span of 17 bases. Germline V lookup: CDR1 MDHEN, CDR2 SYDVKM. CDR3 length: 15 amino acids. In nucleotides, the CDR3 is TGTGCCAGCAGGCCCCCCGGGGGTAGAGACACTGAAGCTTTCTTT. Amino acid sequence: CASRPPGGRDTEAFF.

CDR3 nucleotides: TGCGCCAGCAGTACAGGAAACACCATATATTTT. Its protein product is CASSTGNTIYF. This sequence joins TRBV5-1 and TRBJ1-3; D is unclear. Germline CDR1 and CDR2: SGHRS and YFSETQ. V lost 5 bases to trimming and J lost 4 bases, with 4 bases between them. The CDR3 length is 11 residues.

The count of this clone is one. The chain carries TRBV5-1 and TRBJ2-5; 11 nucleotides line up with TRBD1. The CDR3 contains 15 residues. Germline trimming cut 1 base from V and 5 bases from J; bases unmatched to any gene: 4. Germline CDR1 and CDR2: SGHRS and YFSETQ. The CDR3 is CASSLTGTGGETQYF. For the CDR3, the DNA is TGCGCCAGCAGCTTGACCGGGACAGGGGGGGAGACCCAGTACTTC.

The genes are TRBV10-1 and TRBJ2-3; 8 bases line up with TRBD1. The J segment lost 2 bases and the V segment lost 8 bases, leaving 6 bases of the junction unmatched. This CDR3 is built from 14 residues. Germline assignment: CDR1 WNHNN and CDR2 SYGVQD (reference sequence). Here the CDR3 reads CASGTGGNTDTQYF. The CDR3 region has the DNA TGCGCCAGCGGCACAGGGGGTAACACAGATACGCAGTATTTT.

This chain joins TRBV5-1 and TRBJ1-2; no firm D call. The CDR3 is 13 amino acids. Germline-derived CDR1 and CDR2 are SGHRS and YFSETQ. V lost 0 bases, J lost 8 bases, and 11 bases lay in between. The CDR3 bases are TGCGCCAGCAGCTTGGAGTGGAAACAGGGCTACACCTTC. It encodes CASSLEWKQGYTF.

This sequence joins TRBV9 and TRBJ2-2; tentatively, D is TRBD2 (5 bases). Per germline, CDR1 SGDLS and CDR2 YYNGEE. V was shortened by 0 bases and J by 0 bases, with 9 bases between the two germline ends. There are 16 residues in the CDR3. Here the CDR3 reads CASSVDLGANTGELFF. CDR3 bases: TGTGCCAGCAGCGTAGATCTGGGAGCGAACACCGGGGAGCTGTTTTTT.